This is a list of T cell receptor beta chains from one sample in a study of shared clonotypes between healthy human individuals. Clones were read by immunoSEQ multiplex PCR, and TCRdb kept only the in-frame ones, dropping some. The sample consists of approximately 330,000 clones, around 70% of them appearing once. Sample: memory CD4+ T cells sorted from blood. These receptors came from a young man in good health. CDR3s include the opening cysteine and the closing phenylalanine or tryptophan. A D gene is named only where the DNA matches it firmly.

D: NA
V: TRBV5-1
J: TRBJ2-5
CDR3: CASSWSSSVAMAQYF

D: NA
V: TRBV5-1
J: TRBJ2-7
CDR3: CASSTNSYEQYF

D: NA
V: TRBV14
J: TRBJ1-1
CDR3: CASSPRLGRGGDTEAFF

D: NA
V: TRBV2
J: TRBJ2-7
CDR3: CASRATRESPGEQYF

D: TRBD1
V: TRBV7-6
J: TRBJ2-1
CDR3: CASSLNWGQSYNEQFF

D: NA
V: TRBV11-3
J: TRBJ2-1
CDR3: CASSLGASLDYNEQFF

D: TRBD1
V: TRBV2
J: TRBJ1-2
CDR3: CASSEDRVNYGYTF

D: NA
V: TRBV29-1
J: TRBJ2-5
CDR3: CSVEDLLETQYF

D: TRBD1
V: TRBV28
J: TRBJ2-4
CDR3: CASSPGTGRNIQYF

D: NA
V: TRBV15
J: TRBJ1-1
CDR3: CATSRGWGDDTEAFF

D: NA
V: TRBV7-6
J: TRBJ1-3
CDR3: CASRKRDGSNLYF

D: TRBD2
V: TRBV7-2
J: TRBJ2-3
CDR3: CASSLEGGGSGDTQYF

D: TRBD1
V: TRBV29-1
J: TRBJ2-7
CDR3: CSIKPGGTSYEQYF

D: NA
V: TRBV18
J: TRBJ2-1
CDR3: CASSPSLSGLNVNEQFF